This TCR beta chain was observed in a study of T cells in Graves' hyperthyroidism and ophthalmopathy. About the study: Peripheral blood was secured at the point of initial diagnosis, before any treatment. The study, taken as a whole, reports: Stable hyperthyroidism and ophthalmopathy were separated using 13 V-J signatures.

Duration under 3 months, a NOSPECS grade of at least 4, and a Clinical Activity Score of at least 3 characterized the ophthalmopathy patients. In making diagnoses, clinical symptoms, serum thyroxine and TRAb, thyroid ultrasound and orbital computed tomography were all used. This clonotype turned up a few times. Its specificity is not known. CDR1 and CDR2 (germline): WSHSY, SAAADI. The CDR3 is made up of 15 amino acids. V was pared by 8 bases and J by 2 bases, with 19 bases between. Amplification yielded TCR beta CDR3 regions, with RNA transcripts as the source. HTBI primers were used for first-round RT-PCR of the TCR CDR3. TCRdb reprocessed the multiplex PCR reads with MiXCR, giving one entry per CDR3 protein. The repertoire holds almost 350,000 distinct CDR3 sequences, around a sixth seen once, with 15% to 18% in the top ten.

The clonotype was recovered from a woman between 40 and 55 years old with Graves' ophthalmopathy. Sequencing was carried out using blood. V and J are TRBV10-2 and TRBJ2-7, with D possibly TRBD2 on 6 matching bases. The DNA of the CDR3 is TGCGCCAGCCAAGAACCGGGAGCACCCACCTACGAGCAGTACTTC. It is translated as CASQEPGAPTYEQYF.